This TCR beta chain was recorded in a study of blood T cell repertoires in COVID-19. Looking at the study overall: Whether acute or convalescent, the COVID-19 samples came from the United States, Italy and Spain. In each case, the material was cDNA or gDNA derived from T cells, B-cell-depleted T cells, or PBMCs.

TCRdb's table, derived via immunoSEQ multiplex PCR, lists solely in-frame clones and lacks some. The repertoire holds tens of thousands of clones, 80% to 90% seen once, with about a sixth in the top ten. This CDR3 has 12 residues. The ends were cut back, 6 bases at V and 7 bases at J, with 12 bases in the middle. Germline V CDR1 and CDR2: MNHEY, SVGAGI. Those enrolled in Seattle joined during active infection and were followed longitudinally afterward. V is TRBV6-5 and J is TRBJ1-2, with a possible D match to TRBD1 (5 bases). The material sequenced was peripheral blood. The sequence came from a woman aged 55-75 years with COVID-19, enrolled during active disease. The DNA of the CDR3 is TGTGCCAGCAGCGGACAAGGCTTTGGCTACACCTTC. Encoded protein: CASSGQGFGYTF.